This T cell receptor (beta chain) was obtained from a study of T-cell reconstitution after alpha-beta-depleted transplantation in children. Findings and caveats of the study: After transplant, high TCRbeta diversity at day 60 in some patients arose from surviving recipient T cells and thymic progenitors.

Unique molecular identifiers featured in how the TCRbeta library was prepared. Each CDR3 protein gets one entry after TCRdb re-called the PCR reads with MiXCR. The table has roughly 310,000 distinct CDR3 sequences, approximately 23% seen once. Germline CDR1 is SGHRS and CDR2 is YFSETQ. This CDR3 comprises 16 residues. This clonotype was seen a handful of times. Its matching antigen is unknown. At one end, the junction sequence differs from germline, possibly due to a read error. The sequence was obtained from a male patient younger than 18 who had a stem cell transplant for acute lymphoblastic leukemia, so the T cells may come from the graft donor. V and J are TRBV5-1 and TRBJ2-5, with D possibly TRBD2 on 7 matching bases. The specimen was PBMCs, mostly from graft donor cells, collected 180 days after TCRalphabeta/CD19-depleted stem cell transplant. The CDR3 protein is CASSWGNSGGQKTQYF. The CDR3 DNA is TGCGCCAGCAGCTGGGGAAACTCGGGGGGCCAAAAGACCCAGTACTTC.